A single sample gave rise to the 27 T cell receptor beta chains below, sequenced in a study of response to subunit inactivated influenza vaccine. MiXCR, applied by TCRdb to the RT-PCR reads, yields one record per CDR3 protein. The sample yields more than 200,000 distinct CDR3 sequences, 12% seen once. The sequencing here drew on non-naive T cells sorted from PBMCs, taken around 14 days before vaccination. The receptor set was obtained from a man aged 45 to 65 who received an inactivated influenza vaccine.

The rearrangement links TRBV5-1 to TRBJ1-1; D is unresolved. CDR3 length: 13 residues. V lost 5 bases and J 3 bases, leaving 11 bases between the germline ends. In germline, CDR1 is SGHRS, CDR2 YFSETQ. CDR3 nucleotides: TGCGCCAGCAGGGTCCAGCGGGACACTGAAGCTTTCTTT. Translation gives CASRVQRDTEAFF. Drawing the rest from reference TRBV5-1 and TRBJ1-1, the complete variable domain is KAGVTQTPRYLIKTRGQQVTLSCSPISGHRSVSWYQQTPGQGLQFLFEYFSETQRNKGNFPGRFSGRQFSNSRSEMNVSTLELGDSALYLCASRVQRDTEAFFGQGTRLTVV.

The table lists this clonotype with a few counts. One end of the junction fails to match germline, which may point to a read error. The CDR3 DNA sequence: TGTGCTAGCAGCCCAGGGGCTGGACAAGAGACCCAGTACTTC. This translates into CASSPGAGQETQYF. This sequence joins TRBV7-7 and TRBJ2-5, with TRBD1 as a possible D gene (6 bases). The CDR3 totals 14 residues. Germline-derived CDR1 and CDR2 are SSHAT and FNYEAQ (reference sequence).

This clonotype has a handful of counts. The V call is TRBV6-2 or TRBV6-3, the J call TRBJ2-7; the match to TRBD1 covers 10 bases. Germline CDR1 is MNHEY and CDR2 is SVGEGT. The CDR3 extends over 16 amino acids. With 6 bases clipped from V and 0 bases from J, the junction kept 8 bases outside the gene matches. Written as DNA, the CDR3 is TGTGCCAGCAGGAAAGCGACAGGGGGCTTCTCCTACGAGCAGTACTTC. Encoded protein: CASRKATGGFSYEQYF.

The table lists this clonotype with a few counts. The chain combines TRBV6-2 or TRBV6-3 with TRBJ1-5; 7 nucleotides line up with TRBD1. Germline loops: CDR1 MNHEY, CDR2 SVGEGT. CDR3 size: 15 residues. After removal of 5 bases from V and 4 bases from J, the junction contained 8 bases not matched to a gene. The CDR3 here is CASSSRDSANQPQHF. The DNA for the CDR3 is TGTGCCAGCAGTAGCCGGGACAGCGCAAATCAGCCCCAGCATTTT.

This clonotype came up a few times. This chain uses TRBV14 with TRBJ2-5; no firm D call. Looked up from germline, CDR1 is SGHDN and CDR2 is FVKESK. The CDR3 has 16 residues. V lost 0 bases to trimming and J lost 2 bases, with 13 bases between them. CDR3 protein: CASSQERRQVQETQYF. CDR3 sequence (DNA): TGTGCCAGCAGCCAAGAACGGAGACAAGTTCAAGAGACCCAGTACTTC.

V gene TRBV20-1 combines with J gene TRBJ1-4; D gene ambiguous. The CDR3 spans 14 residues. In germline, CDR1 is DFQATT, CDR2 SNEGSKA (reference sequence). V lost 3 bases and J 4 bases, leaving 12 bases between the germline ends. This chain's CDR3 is CSASTPPINEKLFF. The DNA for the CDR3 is TGCAGTGCTAGTACCCCTCCGATTAATGAAAAACTGTTTTTT.

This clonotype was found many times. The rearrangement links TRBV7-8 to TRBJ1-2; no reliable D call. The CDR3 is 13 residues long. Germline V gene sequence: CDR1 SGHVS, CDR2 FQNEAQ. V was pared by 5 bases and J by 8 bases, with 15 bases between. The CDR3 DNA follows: TGTGCCAGCAGCCCGAGAGTGGGTCAGGGCTACACCTTC. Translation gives CASSPRVGQGYTF.

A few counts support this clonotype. The chain's CDR3 is CASSPRDRGHEQYF. In DNA, the CDR3 is TGTGCCAGCAGCCCCCGGGACAGGGGGCACGAGCAGTACTTC. V is TRBV7-9 and J is TRBJ2-7, with 12 bases aligning to TRBD1. The V and J ends lost 5 bases and 5 bases, in that order; junction bases with no gene match: 4. CDR3 length: 14 amino acids. Per germline, CDR1 SEHNR and CDR2 FQNEAQ (reference sequence).

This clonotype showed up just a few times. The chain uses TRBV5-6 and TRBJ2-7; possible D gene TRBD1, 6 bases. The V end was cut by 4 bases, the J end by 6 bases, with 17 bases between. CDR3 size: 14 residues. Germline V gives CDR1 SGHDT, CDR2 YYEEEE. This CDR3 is CASSAATGSLEQYF. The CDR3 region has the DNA TGTGCCAGCAGCGCCGCCACAGGGTCACTCGAGCAGTACTTC.

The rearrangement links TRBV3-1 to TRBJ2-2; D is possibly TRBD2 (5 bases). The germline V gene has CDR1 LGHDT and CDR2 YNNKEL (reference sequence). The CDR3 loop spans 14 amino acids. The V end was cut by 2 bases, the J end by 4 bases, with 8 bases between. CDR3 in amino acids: CASSQYGGTGELFF. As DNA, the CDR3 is TGTGCCAGCAGCCAATATGGAGGCACCGGGGAGCTGTTTTTT.

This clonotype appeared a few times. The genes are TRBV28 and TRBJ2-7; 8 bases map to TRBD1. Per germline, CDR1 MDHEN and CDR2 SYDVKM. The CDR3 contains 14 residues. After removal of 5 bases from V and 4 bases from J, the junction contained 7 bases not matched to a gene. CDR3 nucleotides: TGTGCCAGCAGTCGCCCGGGACAGGTATACGAGCAGTACTTC. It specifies CASSRPGQVYEQYF.

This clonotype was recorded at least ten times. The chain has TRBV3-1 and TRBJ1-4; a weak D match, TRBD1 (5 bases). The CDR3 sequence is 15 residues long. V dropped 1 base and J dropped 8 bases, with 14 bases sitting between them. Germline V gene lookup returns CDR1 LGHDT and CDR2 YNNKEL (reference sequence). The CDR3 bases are TGTGCCAGCAGCCAAGGCCAGGGCCGTGGGGAAAAACTGTTTTTT. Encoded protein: CASSQGQGRGEKLFF.

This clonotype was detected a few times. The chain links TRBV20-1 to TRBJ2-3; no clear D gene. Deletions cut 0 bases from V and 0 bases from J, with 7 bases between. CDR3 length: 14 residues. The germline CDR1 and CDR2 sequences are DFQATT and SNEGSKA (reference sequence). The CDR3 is CSARDSDSTDTQYF. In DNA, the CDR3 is TGCAGTGCTAGAGATTCAGATAGCACAGATACGCAGTATTTT.

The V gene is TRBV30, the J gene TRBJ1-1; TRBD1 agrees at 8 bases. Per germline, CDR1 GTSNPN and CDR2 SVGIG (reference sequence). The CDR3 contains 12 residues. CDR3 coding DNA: TGTGCGCGGACCACAGGGGGGACTGAAGCTTTCTTT. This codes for CARTTGGTEAFF.

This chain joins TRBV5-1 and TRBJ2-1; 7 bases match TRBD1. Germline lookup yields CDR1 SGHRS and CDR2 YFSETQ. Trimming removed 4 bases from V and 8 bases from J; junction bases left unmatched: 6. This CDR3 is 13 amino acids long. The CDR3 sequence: CASSPVGGYEQFF. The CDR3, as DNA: TGCGCCAGCAGCCCCGTAGGGGGCTATGAGCAGTTCTTC. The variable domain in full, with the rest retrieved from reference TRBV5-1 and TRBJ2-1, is KAGVTQTPRYLIKTRGQQVTLSCSPISGHRSVSWYQQTPGQGLQFLFEYFSETQRNKGNFPGRFSGRQFSNSRSEMNVSTLELGDSALYLCASSPVGGYEQFFGPGTRLTVL.

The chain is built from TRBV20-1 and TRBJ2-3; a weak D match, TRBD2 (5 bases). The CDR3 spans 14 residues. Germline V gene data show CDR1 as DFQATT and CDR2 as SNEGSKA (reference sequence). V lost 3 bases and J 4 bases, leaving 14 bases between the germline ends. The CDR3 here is CSASVSVGADTQYF. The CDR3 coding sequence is TGCAGTGCTAGTGTCAGCGTCGGGGCAGATACGCAGTATTTT.

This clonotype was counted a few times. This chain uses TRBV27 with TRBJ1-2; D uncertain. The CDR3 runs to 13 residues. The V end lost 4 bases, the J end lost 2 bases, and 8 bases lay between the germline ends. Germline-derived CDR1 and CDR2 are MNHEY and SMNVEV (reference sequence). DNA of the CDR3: TGTGCCAGCAGTTCCGGCAGAAACTATGGCTACACCTTC. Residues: CASSSGRNYGYTF.

The CDR3 DNA reads TGTGCCAGCAGCTTAGGACAGGGGCGAAGCTCCTACGAGCAGTACTTC. This sequence encodes CASSLGQGRSSYEQYF. V and J are TRBV27 and TRBJ2-7, with 9 bases fitting TRBD1. Germline V gives CDR1 MNHEY, CDR2 SMNVEV (reference sequence). Trimming at V came to 6 bases and at J to 0 bases, leaving 9 bases not matched to a gene. This CDR3 has 16 amino acids.

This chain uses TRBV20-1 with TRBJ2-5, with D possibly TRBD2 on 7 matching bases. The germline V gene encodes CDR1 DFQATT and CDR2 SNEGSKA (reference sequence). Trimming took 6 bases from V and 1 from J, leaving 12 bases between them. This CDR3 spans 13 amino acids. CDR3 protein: CSAHRGAQETQYF. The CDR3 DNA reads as TGCAGTGCGCACCGGGGGGCCCAAGAGACCCAGTACTTC.

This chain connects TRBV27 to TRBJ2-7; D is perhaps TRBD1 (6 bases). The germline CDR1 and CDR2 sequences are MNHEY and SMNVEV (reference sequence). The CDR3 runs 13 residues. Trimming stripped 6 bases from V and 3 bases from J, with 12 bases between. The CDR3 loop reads CASRMDRFYEQYF. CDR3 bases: TGTGCCAGCAGAATGGACAGATTCTACGAGCAGTACTTC.

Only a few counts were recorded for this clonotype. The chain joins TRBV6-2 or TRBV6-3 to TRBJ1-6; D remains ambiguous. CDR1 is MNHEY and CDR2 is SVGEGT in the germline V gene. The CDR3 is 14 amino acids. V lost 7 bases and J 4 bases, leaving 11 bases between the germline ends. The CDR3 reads CASNMGLYNSPLHF. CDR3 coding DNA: TGTGCCAGCAACATGGGCCTTTATAATTCACCCCTCCACTTT.

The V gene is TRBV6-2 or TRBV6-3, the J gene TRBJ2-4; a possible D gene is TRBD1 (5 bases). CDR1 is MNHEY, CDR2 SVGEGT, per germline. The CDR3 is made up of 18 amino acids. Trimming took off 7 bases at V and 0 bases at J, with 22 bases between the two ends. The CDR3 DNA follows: TGTGCCAGCACCCAAGCCGGACACGAAGTACTAGCCAAAAACATTCAGTACTTC. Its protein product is CASTQAGHEVLAKNIQYF.

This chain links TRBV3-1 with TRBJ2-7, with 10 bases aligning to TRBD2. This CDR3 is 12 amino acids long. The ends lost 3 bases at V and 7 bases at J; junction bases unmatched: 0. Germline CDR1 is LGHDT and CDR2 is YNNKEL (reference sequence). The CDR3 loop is CASSQGLAEQYF. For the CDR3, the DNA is TGTGCCAGCAGCCAGGGACTAGCGGAGCAGTACTTC.

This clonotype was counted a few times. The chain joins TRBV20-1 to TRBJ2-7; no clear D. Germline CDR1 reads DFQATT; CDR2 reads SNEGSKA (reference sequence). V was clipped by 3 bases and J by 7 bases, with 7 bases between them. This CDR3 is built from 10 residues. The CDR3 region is CSASFVEQYF. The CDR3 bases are TGCAGTGCTAGTTTCGTGGAGCAGTACTTC.

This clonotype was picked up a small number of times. CDR3 bases: TGTGCCACCAGCAGATGGCCGGAAACTAACTCTGGAAACACCATATATTTT. Translation: CATSRWPETNSGNTIYF. This sequence joins TRBV15 and TRBJ1-3; no firm D call. V lost 2 bases to trimming and J lost 0 bases, with 14 bases between them. Germline CDR1 reads LNHNV; CDR2 reads YYDKDF (reference sequence). The CDR3 is made up of 17 amino acids.

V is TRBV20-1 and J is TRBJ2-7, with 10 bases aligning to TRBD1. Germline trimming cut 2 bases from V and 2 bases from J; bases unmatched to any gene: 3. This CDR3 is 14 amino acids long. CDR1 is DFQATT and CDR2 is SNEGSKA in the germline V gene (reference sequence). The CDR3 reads CSARPDRGPYEQYF. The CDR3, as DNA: TGCAGTGCTAGACCTGACAGGGGGCCCTACGAGCAGTACTTC.

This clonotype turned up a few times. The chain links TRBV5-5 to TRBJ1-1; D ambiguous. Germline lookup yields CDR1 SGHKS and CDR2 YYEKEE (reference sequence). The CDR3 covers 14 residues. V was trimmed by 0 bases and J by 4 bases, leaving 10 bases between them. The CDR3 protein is CASSLEGGFTEAFF. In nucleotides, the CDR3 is TGTGCCAGCAGCTTGGAAGGAGGTTTCACTGAAGCTTTCTTT.